The 12 T cell receptor beta chains reported below all come from one sample, sequenced in a study of a mutant IDH1 vaccine in newly diagnosed glioma. These receptors are not linked to any known antigen. The time point denotes: week 47, end of study. Doses comprised 300 ug of mutant IDH1 20-mer peptide each, plus topical imiquimod. Generated by immunoSEQ multiplex PCR, the TCRdb table keeps only in-frame clones and is missing some. The sample contains around 40,000 clones, 70% to 85% of which appear only once. Here the sequenced sample was PBMCs, taken from a glioma patient whose treatment included an IDH1 peptide vaccine. The receptors were sampled from a man aged 18 to 29 with glioma. Some clones in this sample may be carry-over from other donors' samples.

This chain connects TRBV28 to TRBJ2-5, with D possibly matching TRBD2 (5 bases). The germline gives CDR1 MDHEN, CDR2 SYDVKM. V was shortened by 7 bases and J by 2 bases, with 11 bases between the two germline ends. This CDR3 region has 13 residues. CDR3 amino acids: CASTRTWQETQYF. CDR3 DNA: TGTGCCAGCACCCGGACTTGGCAAGAGACCCAGTACTTC.

There are a few counts of this clone. V gene TRBV9 combines with J gene TRBJ1-1, with D possibly TRBD1 on 5 matching bases. The CDR3 length is 16 residues. Between the trimmed V and J ends, which lost 3 bases and 0 bases, there was a span of 15 bases. Per germline, CDR1 SGDLS and CDR2 YYNGEE. This CDR3 reads CASSGEGLLMNTEAFF. In nucleotides, the CDR3 is TGTGCCAGCAGCGGAGAGGGGCTGCTGATGAACACTGAAGCTTTCTTT. Combining the CDR3 with reference TRBV9 and TRBJ1-1 gives the whole variable domain DSGVTQTPKHLITATGQRVTLRCSPRSGDLSVYWYQQSLDQGLQFLIQYYNGEERAKGNILERFSAQQFPDLHSELNLSSLELGDSALYFCASSGEGLLMNTEAFFGQGTRLTVV.

V is TRBV18 and J is TRBJ1-5; 7 positions match TRBD1. The germline gives CDR1 KGHSH, CDR2 LQKENI. The CDR3 has 16 residues. Trimming took 3 bases from V and 3 from J; bases not matched to a gene: 8. The CDR3 region is CASSPRTGASNQPQHF. In DNA, the CDR3 is TGTGCCAGCTCACCCAGGACAGGCGCCTCCAATCAGCCCCAGCATTTT.

The gene calls are TRBV6-1 and TRBJ1-6; 9 nucleotides agree with TRBD1. Unmatched junction bases numbered 10, after V lost 4 bases and J lost 9 bases. The CDR3 is 16 amino acids. Germline V gene data show CDR1 as MNHNS and CDR2 as SASEGT. CDR3 loop: CASSAITGTGLSPLHF. CDR3 nucleotides: TGTGCCAGCAGTGCAATAACCGGGACAGGGCTTTCACCCCTCCACTTT.

This chain uses TRBV7-9 with TRBJ2-3; the D gene is possibly TRBD2 (6 bases). CDR1 and CDR2 from the germline V gene are SEHNR and FQNEAQ (reference sequence). Deletions cut 6 bases from V and 0 bases from J, with 19 bases between. The CDR3 runs to 17 residues. The chain's CDR3 is CASRRWRRTKSTDTQYF. CDR3 coding DNA: TGTGCCAGCAGAAGATGGCGTCGGACTAAAAGCACAGATACGCAGTATTTT. The full variable domain, completed using reference TRBV7-9 and TRBJ2-3, is DTGVSQNPRHKITKRGQNVTFRCDPISEHNRLYWYRQTLGQGPEFLTYFQNEAQLEKSRLLSDRFSAERPKGSFSTLEIQRTEQGDSAMYLCASRRWRRTKSTDTQYFGPGTRLTVL.

The V gene is TRBV7-2, the J gene TRBJ1-2; 9 nucleotides match TRBD1. The CDR3 spans 13 residues. Per the germline V gene, CDR1 is SGHTA and CDR2 is FQGNSA. V shed 5 bases and J 8 bases; nucleotides not matched to a gene: 6. CDR3 sequence reads: CASSPTTGGGYTF. CDR3 in DNA: TGTGCCAGCAGCCCTACTACAGGGGGCGGCTACACCTTC.

The rearrangement links TRBV13 to TRBJ2-1, with 10 bases fitting TRBD2. CDR1 and CDR2 from the germline V gene are PRHDT and FYEKMQ (reference sequence). Trimming removed 6 bases from V and 0 bases from J; junction bases left unmatched: 26. This CDR3 region has 23 residues. The CDR3 loop is CASSPSGTSAYSVSLSSYNEQFF. CDR3 sequence (DNA): TGTGCCAGCAGTCCATCCGGGACTAGCGCTTACTCTGTCTCGCTGAGCTCCTACAATGAGCAGTTCTTC.

The V and J genes are TRBV27 and TRBJ2-1; D is undetermined. The CDR3 contains 11 residues. Trimming cost V 6 bases and J 6 bases, with 6 bases left between them. The germline V gene encodes CDR1 MNHEY and CDR2 SMNVEV (reference sequence). CDR3 amino acids: CASRATNEQFF. The CDR3 nucleotides are TGTGCCAGCAGGGCCACCAATGAGCAGTTCTTC.

The CDR3 is CASSVEDFNAGELFF. CDR3 bases: TGTGCCAGCAGCGTAGAGGACTTTAACGCCGGGGAGCTGTTTTTT. The V and J genes are TRBV9 and TRBJ2-2, with TRBD2 as a possible D gene (5 bases). CDR1 and CDR2 from the germline V gene are SGDLS and YYNGEE. The CDR3 covers 15 residues. The germline V and J ends were trimmed by 0 bases and 6 bases, with 12 bases remaining between them.

The chain joins TRBV18 to TRBJ1-5; 11 nucleotides line up with TRBD1. CDR1 is KGHSH and CDR2 is LQKENI in the germline V gene. The J segment lost 7 bases and the V segment lost 5 bases, leaving 7 bases of the junction unmatched. This CDR3 has 15 residues. CDR3 in DNA: TGTGCCAGCTCATCTGGGACAGGGGGAGGACAGCCCCAGCATTTT. Translated: CASSSGTGGGQPQHF.

The V and J genes are TRBV11-3 and TRBJ2-1; D is possibly TRBD1 (6 bases). The V and J ends lost 5 bases and 7 bases respectively, with 21 bases between them. This CDR3 region has 16 residues. Per the germline V gene, CDR1 is SGHNT and CDR2 is YENEEA. CDR3 DNA sequence: TGTGCCAGCAGCGCTACAGGGTCCCTTAGGGGGAATGAGCAGTTCTTC. Translated, it gives CASSATGSLRGNEQFF.

The chain combines TRBV5-6 with TRBJ2-7, with D possibly TRBD1 on 5 matching bases. CDR3 size: 15 residues. The V gene lost 4 bases and the J gene lost 4 bases, with 18 bases spanning the gap. Germline V gene sequence: CDR1 SGHDT, CDR2 YYEEEE. DNA for the CDR3: TGTGCCAGCAGCCATAAACTCAAGGGGTTTTACGAGCAGTACTTC. This sequence encodes CASSHKLKGFYEQYF.